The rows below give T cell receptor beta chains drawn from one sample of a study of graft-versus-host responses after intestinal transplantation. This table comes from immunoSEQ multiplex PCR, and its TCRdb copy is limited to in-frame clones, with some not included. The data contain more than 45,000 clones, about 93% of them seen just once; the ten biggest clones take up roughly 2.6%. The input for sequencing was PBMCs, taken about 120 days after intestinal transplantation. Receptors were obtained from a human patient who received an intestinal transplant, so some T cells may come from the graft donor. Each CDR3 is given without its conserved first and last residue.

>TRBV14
ASSQARFTEAF
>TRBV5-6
ASSLAGEAADTQY
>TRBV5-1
ASAPGLAGNEQF
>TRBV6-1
ASSGHRDGSYEQY
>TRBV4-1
ASSQTVDYEQY
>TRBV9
ASSVAGTSSSTDTQY
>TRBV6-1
ASSEDIAGVNEQY
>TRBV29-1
MGREGVTQY
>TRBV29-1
SGVDREENIQY
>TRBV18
ASSPSTNLGNEQF
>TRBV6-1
ASSEGGRARFGYT
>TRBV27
ASWTASYGYT
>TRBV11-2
ASTGGLAGVTSTDTQY
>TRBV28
ASSFPSVGAGGRHYGYT
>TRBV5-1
ASSLDTGENEQY
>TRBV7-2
ASSLPSGGRTQY
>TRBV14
ASSQTAVVRLQETQY
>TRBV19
ASSPGYGNTIY
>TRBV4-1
ASRLSGGGTEAF
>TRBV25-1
ASGLGVRTGELF
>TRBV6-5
ASSWTSGRADTQY
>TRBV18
ASSPTSGGLDTQY
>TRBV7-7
ASSLSGGADNEQF
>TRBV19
ASSQDRADQPQH
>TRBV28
ASSFSDVLTDTQY
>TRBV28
ATPGGGPYNEQF
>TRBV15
ATSPNFGGYFYGYT
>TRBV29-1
SGRLGDTEAF
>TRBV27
ASSFIPPTETYGYT
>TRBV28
ASSLLATSTDTQY
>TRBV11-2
ASSLDFVRVVGHNEQF
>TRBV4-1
ASSQGTSGRAYEQY
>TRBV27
ASATGIRYNEQF
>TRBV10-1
ASRVSSYEQY
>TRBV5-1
ASRETGGSAEAF
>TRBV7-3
ASSPGLAGGNEQF
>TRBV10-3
ATLGGANQETQY
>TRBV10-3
AISEPRAGTEAF
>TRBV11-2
ASSFRGMTGELF
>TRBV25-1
ASSDGRLAGPYEQY
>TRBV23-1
ASSQSKRTPRNQPQH
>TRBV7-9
ASSGRGRHGYT
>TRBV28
ASSLSIRSGSYNEQF